These T cell receptor beta chains were read from a single sample in a study of blood T cells in healthy people across ages. A single record per CDR3 protein comes from TCRdb applying MiXCR to the 5' RACE reads. There are more than 1 million distinct CDR3 sequences in the sample; over 35% occur only once, and 18% lies in the top ten. Sequenced input: blood. Receptors were obtained from a woman aged 60-70 years in good health. CDR3s include the opening cysteine and the closing phenylalanine or tryptophan. A D gene is named only where the DNA matches it firmly. The size of a clone is reported for some rows only, either as once, few or many, or as a class for expanded clones.

>TRBV12-5|TRBD2|TRBJ2-3|-
TGTGCTAGCCGTTTGGGGACTAGCGGGACCAAAAACGGGGGTACGCAGTATTTT
CASRLGTSGTKNGGTQYF
>TRBV28|-|TRBJ2-7|-
TGTGCCAGCAGCCTGGGACACTTCTACGAGCAGTACTTC
CASSLGHFYEQYF
>TRBV28|TRBD1|TRBJ2-1|-
TGTGCCAGCAGTAGAGCAGGGGGCAGGATTCTCGATGAGCAGTTCTTC
CASSRAGGRILDEQFF
>TRBV20-1|-|TRBJ1-6|-
TGCAGTGCTAAGACGGGTCGGGTAGGCTCACCCCTCCACTTT
CSAKTGRVGSPLHF
>TRBV27|-|TRBJ2-7|few
TGTGCCAGCAGTTTCATCCAGGGCGAGCAGTACTTC
CASSFIQGEQYF
>TRBV29-1|-|TRBJ1-1|-
TGCAGCGTTTTGGCGGGGGGATCCCCCCGGGGCGCTGAAGCTTTCTTT
CSVLAGGSPRGAEAFF
>TRBV28|-|TRBJ2-5|many
TGTGCCAGCAGTTTACAGGGTCGTGAGCAGTACTTC
CASSLQGREQYF
>TRBV25-1|-|TRBJ2-5|-
TGTGCCAGCAGTACACTGTCGATGTACCAAGAGACCCAGTACTTC
CASSTLSMYQETQYF
>TRBV18|-|TRBJ2-7|many
TGTGCCAGCAGCCCCGGCTACGAGCAGTACTTC
CASSPGYEQYF
>TRBV7-2|-|TRBJ1-2|-
TGTGCCAGCAGCTTGCCGGGGGCTCGGTATGGCTACACCTTC
CASSLPGARYGYTF
>TRBV20-1|-|TRBJ2-7|few
TGCAGTGCCGGGGACCGTGGGTACTTC
CSAGDRGYF
>TRBV7-6|TRBD2|TRBJ2-1|-
TGTGCCAGCAGCTTACGTGGCGGACTAGCATCGAATGAGCAGTTCTTC
CASSLRGGLASNEQFF
>TRBV15|-|TRBJ1-1|once
TGTGCCACCAGCAGACTTTGGGGGGGTATCACTGAAGCTTTCTTT
CATSRLWGGITEAFF
>TRBV6-1|TRBD2|TRBJ2-3|few
TGTGCCAGCATTCCGACTAGCGGGAGGGCCGGAGATACGCAGTATTTT
CASIPTSGRAGDTQYF
>TRBV21-1|-|TRBJ2-3|-
TGTGCCAGCAGCAAAGGCGGAGTACCTTCAAAGTATTTT
CASSKGGVPSKYF
>TRBV7-3|TRBD1|TRBJ2-2|-
TGTGCCAGCAGCCCGGGACAGGGGTCAGACACCGGGGAGCTGTTTTTT
CASSPGQGSDTGELFF
>TRBV6-5|-|TRBJ2-6|-
TGTGCCAGCAGTTCAGACCAGGGGACTGGGGCCAACGTCCTGACTTTC
CASSSDQGTGANVLTF
>TRBV7-2|TRBD2|TRBJ2-7|-
TGTGCCAGCGGCTTCCCAAGACTAGCGGGAGTACGAGGCTACGAGCAGTACTTC
CASGFPRLAGVRGYEQYF
>TRBV12-3/TRBV12-4|TRBD2|TRBJ2-3|-
TGTGCCAGCAGTTTAGTCCTAGCGGAACTAGAGGATACGCAGTATTTT
CASSLVLAELEDTQYF
>TRBV14|TRBD1|TRBJ1-2|-
TGTGCCAGCAGCCAAAGGACAGGGGCTTACTCGGGCTACACCTTC
CASSQRTGAYSGYTF
>TRBV3-1|TRBD2|TRBJ2-1|-
TGTGCCAGCAGCCAACGAGGACTAGCGGGAGGGGGGGAGCAGTTCTTC
CASSQRGLAGGGEQFF
>TRBV4-1|TRBD2|TRBJ2-5|-
TGCGCCAGCAGCCCCCCCGGGAAAGCGGGAGGGGAAGAGACCCAGTACTTC
CASSPPGKAGGEETQYF
>TRBV29-1|-|TRBJ2-3|-
TGCAGCGCTGGGGGTCAGCACACAGATACGCAGTATTTT
CSAGGQHTDTQYF
>TRBV6-5|TRBD1|TRBJ2-7|-
TGTGCCACCTACCCCGGGACAGGGTTTAACGAGCAGTACTTC
CATYPGTGFNEQYF
>TRBV27|TRBD2|TRBJ2-3|-
TGTGCCAGCAGTTTATTTGGCGGGAGATTTTCAGATACGCAGTATTTT
CASSLFGGRFSDTQYF
>TRBV5-1|-|TRBJ2-7|-
TGCGCCAGCGGCTTGGGGGCCCCGGGTGGAATCGACTACGAGCAGTACTTC
CASGLGAPGGIDYEQYF
>TRBV12-3/TRBV12-4|-|TRBJ2-7|-
TGTGCCGGCAGCCCGGACGAGGGGACGCTCTACGAGCAGTACTTC
CAGSPDEGTLYEQYF
>TRBV28|-|TRBJ2-7|-
TGTGCCAGTAAAACCGGGACATCCTTATCCTACGAGCAGTACTTC
CASKTGTSLSYEQYF
>TRBV20-1|TRBD1|TRBJ2-5|few
TGCAGTGTCCCCGCCCCCCAGATGACAGGGGGGGCGAAGACCCAGTACTTC
CSVPAPQMTGGAKTQYF
>TRBV29-1|-|TRBJ2-1|-
TGCAGCAGAAACAACAATGAGCAGTTCTTC
CSRNNNEQFF
>TRBV3-1|-|TRBJ2-3|-
TGTGCCAGCAGCGGGAATCCTAGCACAGATACGCAGTATTTT
CASSGNPSTDTQYF
>TRBV29-1|-|TRBJ2-5|many
TGCAGCGTTGCACAGTCGTACCAAGAGACCCAGTACTTC
CSVAQSYQETQYF
>TRBV14|-|TRBJ1-2|-
TGTGCCAGCAGCCAAGAAACAGGGTCTGGCTACACCTTC
CASSQETGSGYTF
>TRBV14|-|TRBJ2-6|-
TGTGCCAGCAGCCCGACTTGGCACCGCTCTGGGGCCAACGTCCTGACTTTC
CASSPTWHRSGANVLTF
>TRBV20-1|TRBD2|TRBJ2-7|-
TGCAGTGCTCACCCTGTAGCGGGAGGGCCCTACGAGCAGTACTTC
CSAHPVAGGPYEQYF
>TRBV6-1|-|TRBJ1-5|few
TGTGCCAGCAGTGGACAGGCGGTGGGTCAGCCCCAGCATTTT
CASSGQAVGQPQHF